This passage covers 10 T cell receptor beta chains from one sample sequenced in a study of type 1 regulatory T cells. TCRdb reprocessed the reads with MiXCR, giving one entry per CDR3 protein. Counted here are roughly 25,000 distinct CDR3 sequences, 55% to 75% occurring once; the ten biggest clones make up 14%. Their target antigens are unknown. The sequenced sample consisted of cultured T cells, either the whole culture or a sorted T cell fraction (not recorded which). Subset reported: Tr1-enriched cell product generated in vitro against host alloantigens. The receptors were sampled from a human donor in good health.

The chain links TRBV19 to TRBJ2-3, with a tentative D call TRBD1 (6 bases). Trimming stripped 0 bases from V and 4 bases from J, with 11 bases between. In germline, CDR1 is LNHDA, CDR2 SQIVND (reference sequence). CDR3 length: 15 residues. The CDR3 loop is CASSIEVTGPDTQYF. The CDR3 DNA reads as TGTGCCAGTAGTATAGAAGTTACAGGGCCAGATACGCAGTATTTT.

This clonotype was seen just once. The rearrangement joins TRBV20-1 to TRBJ1-3; possibly TRBD1 for D (6 bases). The CDR3 is 16 amino acids. The ends were cut back, 3 bases at V and 0 bases at J, with 15 bases in the middle. Germline V CDR1 and CDR2: DFQATT, SNEGSKA (reference sequence). The CDR3 spells CSARGGARNSGNTIYF. The CDR3 coding sequence is TGCAGTGCTAGGGGGGGGGCCCGAAACTCTGGAAACACCATATATTTT.

V gene TRBV6-1 combines with J gene TRBJ2-3; TRBD1 agrees at 12 bases. The CDR3 has 17 residues. CDR1 is MNHNS and CDR2 is SASEGT in the germline V gene. Unmatched junction bases numbered 7, after V lost 6 bases and J lost 0 bases. In DNA, the CDR3 is TGTGCCAGCAGAAGAGGGGACAGGGGGCTGAGCACAGATACGCAGTATTTT. It encodes CASRRGDRGLSTDTQYF.

The V call is TRBV6-5, the J call TRBJ2-7; D is perhaps TRBD2 (6 bases). Germline loops: CDR1 MNHEY, CDR2 SVGAGI. The CDR3 loop spans 14 amino acids. Trimming stripped 6 bases from V and 9 bases from J, with 21 bases between. CDR3 in DNA: TGTGCCAGCAGGGACTCTGTCCTAGCGACTAGGCAGTACTTC. Its translation is CASRDSVLATRQYF.

A single count supports this clonotype. The chain employs TRBV20-1 and TRBJ2-5, with 8 bases identical to TRBD2. Germline trimming cut 2 bases from V and 2 bases from J; bases unmatched to any gene: 7. The CDR3 contains 15 residues. The germline gives CDR1 DFQATT, CDR2 SNEGSKA (reference sequence). As DNA, the CDR3 is TGCAGTGCTAGATCTCCTTCTAGCGGGCAAGAGACCCAGTACTTC. Protein product: CSARSPSSGQETQYF.

This clonotype appeared a few times. The V call is TRBV7-9, the J call TRBJ2-3; no clear D. Trimming pared 7 bases from V and 6 bases from J, leaving 8 bases between. This CDR3 is built from 11 residues. The germline V gene has CDR1 SEHNR and CDR2 FQNEAQ (reference sequence). CDR3 protein: CASTRGDTQYF. CDR3 DNA: TGTGCCAGCACCCGTGGGGATACGCAGTATTTT.

This chain joins TRBV20-1 and TRBJ2-7; the match to TRBD1 covers 9 bases. The J segment lost 5 bases and the V segment lost 6 bases, leaving 11 bases of the junction unmatched. The CDR3 is made up of 14 amino acids. Germline lookup yields CDR1 DFQATT and CDR2 SNEGSKA (reference sequence). CDR3 residues: CSAPRGTGSNEQYF. Written as DNA, the CDR3 is TGCAGTGCCCCCCGGGGGACAGGGTCCAACGAGCAGTACTTC.

This chain uses TRBV6-1 with TRBJ2-2, with 9 bases aligning to TRBD2. In germline, CDR1 is MNHNS, CDR2 SASEGT. This CDR3 has 13 amino acids. V dropped 8 bases and J dropped 4; count of bases not matched to a gene: 2. The CDR3 reads CASWRGGTGELFF. In DNA, the CDR3 is TGTGCCAGCTGGCGGGGGGGCACCGGGGAGCTGTTTTTT.

This clonotype is deemed medium-sized. The rearrangement uses TRBV5-1 and TRBJ1-1; unclear D gene. This CDR3 is built from 16 residues. Trimming pared 4 bases from V and 0 bases from J, leaving 16 bases between. Looked up from germline, CDR1 is SGHRS and CDR2 is YFSETQ. The CDR3 nucleotides are TGCGCCAGCAGCCAACAGAGCCTAGGAGTGAACACTGAAGCTTTCTTT. The encoded protein is CASSQQSLGVNTEAFF.

The chain has TRBV18 and TRBJ2-7; possible D gene TRBD2, 5 bases. CDR1 is KGHSH and CDR2 is LQKENI in the germline V gene. This CDR3 has 14 amino acids. Trimming shortened V by 3 bases and J by 3 bases, and 12 bases separated the two germline ends. The CDR3 is CASSPYTGIYEQYF. The CDR3 bases are TGTGCCAGCTCACCTTATACCGGGATCTACGAGCAGTACTTC.